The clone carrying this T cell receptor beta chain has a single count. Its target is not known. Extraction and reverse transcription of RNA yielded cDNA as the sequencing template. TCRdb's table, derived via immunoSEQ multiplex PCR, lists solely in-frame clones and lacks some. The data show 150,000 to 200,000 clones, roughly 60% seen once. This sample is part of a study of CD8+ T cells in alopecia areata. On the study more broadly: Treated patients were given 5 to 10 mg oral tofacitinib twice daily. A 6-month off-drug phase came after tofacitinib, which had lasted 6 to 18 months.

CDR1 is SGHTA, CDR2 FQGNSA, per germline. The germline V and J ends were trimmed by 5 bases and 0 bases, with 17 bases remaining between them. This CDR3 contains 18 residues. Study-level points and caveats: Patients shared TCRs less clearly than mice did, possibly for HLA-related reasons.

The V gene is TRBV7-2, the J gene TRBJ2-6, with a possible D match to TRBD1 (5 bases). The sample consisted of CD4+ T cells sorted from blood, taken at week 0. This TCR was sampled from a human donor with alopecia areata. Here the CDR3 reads CASSARTGISSGANVLTF. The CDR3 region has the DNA TGTGCCAGCAGCGCCCGAACAGGAATCAGCTCTGGGGCCAACGTCCTGACTTTC.